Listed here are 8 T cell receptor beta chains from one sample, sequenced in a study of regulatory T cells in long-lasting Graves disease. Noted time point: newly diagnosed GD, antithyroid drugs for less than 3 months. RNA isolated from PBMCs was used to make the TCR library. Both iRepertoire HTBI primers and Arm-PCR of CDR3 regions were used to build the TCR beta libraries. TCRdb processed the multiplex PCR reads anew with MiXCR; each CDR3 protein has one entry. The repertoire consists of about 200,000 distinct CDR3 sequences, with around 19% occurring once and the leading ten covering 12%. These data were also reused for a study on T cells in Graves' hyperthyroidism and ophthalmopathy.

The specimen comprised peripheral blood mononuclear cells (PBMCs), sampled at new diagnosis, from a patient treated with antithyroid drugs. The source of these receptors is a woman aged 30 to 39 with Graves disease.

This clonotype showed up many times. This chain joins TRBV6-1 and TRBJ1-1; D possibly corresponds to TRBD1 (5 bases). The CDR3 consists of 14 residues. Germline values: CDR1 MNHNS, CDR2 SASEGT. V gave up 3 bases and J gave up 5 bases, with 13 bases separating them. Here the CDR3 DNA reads TGTGCCAGCAGTGAGTTCGGGGGAGGAACTGAAGCTTTCTTT. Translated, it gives CASSEFGGGTEAFF.

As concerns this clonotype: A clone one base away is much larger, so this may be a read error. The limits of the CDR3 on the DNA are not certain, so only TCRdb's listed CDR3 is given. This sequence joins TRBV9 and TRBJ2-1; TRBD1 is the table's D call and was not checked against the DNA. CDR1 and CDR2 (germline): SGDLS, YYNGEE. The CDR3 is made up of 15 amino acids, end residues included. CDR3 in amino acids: CASSVGQGIYNEKFF.

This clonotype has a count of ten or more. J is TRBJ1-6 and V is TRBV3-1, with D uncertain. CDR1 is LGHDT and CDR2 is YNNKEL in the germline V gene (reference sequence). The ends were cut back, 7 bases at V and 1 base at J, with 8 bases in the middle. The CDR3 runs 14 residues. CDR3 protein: CASTAGSYNSPLHF. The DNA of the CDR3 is TGTGCCAGCACCGCTGGGTCCTATAATTCACCCCTCCACTTT.

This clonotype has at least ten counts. The DNA of the CDR3 is TGTGCCAGCAGCGTAGATTGGGGGAACGTGGACACTGAAGCTTTCTTT. It yields the protein CASSVDWGNVDTEAFF. The chain links TRBV9 to TRBJ1-1, with D maybe TRBD1 (5 bases). The V gene's germline CDR1 is SGDLS and CDR2 YYNGEE. CDR3 size: 16 residues. Trimming removed 0 bases at V and 3 bases at J, with 15 bases between.

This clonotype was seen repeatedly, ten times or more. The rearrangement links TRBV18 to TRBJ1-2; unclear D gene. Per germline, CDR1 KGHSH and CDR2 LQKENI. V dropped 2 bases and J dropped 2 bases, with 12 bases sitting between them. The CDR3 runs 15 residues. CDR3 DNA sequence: TGTGCCAGCTCACCAGTCAAGGACGCCAACTATGGCTACACCTTC. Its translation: CASSPVKDANYGYTF.

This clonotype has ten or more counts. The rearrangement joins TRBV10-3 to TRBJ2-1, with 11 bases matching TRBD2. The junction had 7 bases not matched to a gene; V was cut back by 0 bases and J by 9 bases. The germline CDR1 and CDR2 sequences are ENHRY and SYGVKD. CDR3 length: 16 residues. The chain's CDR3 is CAISESVQTSGVEQFF. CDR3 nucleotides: TGTGCCATCAGTGAGTCGGTCCAGACTAGCGGGGTTGAGCAGTTCTTC.

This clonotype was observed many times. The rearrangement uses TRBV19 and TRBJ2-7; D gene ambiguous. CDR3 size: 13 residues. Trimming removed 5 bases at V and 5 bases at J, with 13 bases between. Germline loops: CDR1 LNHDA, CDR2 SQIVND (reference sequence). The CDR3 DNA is TGTGCCAGTAGTCACCTGGGTGCACACGAGCAGTACTTC. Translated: CASSHLGAHEQYF.

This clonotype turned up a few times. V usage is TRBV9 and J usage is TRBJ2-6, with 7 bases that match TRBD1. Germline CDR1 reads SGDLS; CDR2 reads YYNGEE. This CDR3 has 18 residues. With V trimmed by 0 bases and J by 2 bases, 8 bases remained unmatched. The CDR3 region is CASSVEGGLTPGANVLTF. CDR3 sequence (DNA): TGTGCCAGCAGCGTAGAAGGGGGCTTAACACCTGGGGCCAACGTCCTGACTTTC.